This T cell receptor beta chain is from a study of human T cells and chemical hapten exposure. Time point given: patch test 1, 2 weeks after DPC sensitization. As to treatment: therapeutic diphenylcyclopropenone sensitization with weekly scalp DPC. MiXCR, run by TCRdb on the RACE reads, gives a single entry per CDR3 protein. The table shows 100,000 to 150,000 distinct CDR3 sequences, with about 13% occurring only once. The CDR3 totals 16 residues. Germline assignment: CDR1 MNHEY and CDR2 SVGAGI. The V segment lost 5 bases and the J segment 1 base; nucleotides outside the gene matches: 8. The V gene is TRBV6-5, the J gene TRBJ1-5; 7 positions agree with TRBD1. This receptor was identified in a man younger than 35 with alopecia areata. Some clones in this sample may be carry-over from other donors' samples. The sequencing used whole blood, collected in connection with sensitization to the hapten diphenylcyclopropenone (DPC). CDR3 DNA: TGTGCCAGCAGTCTTAAACCAGGGGGGAGCAATCAGCCCCAGCATTTT. Its translation is CASSLKPGGSNQPQHF.